The clone carrying this TCR beta chain appeared a few times. What it binds is not known. The CDR3 contains 16 residues. Trimming left V 4 bases short and J 0 bases short, with 13 bases between. Per germline, CDR1 MNHNS and CDR2 SASEGT. The entry originates in a study of cytomegalovirus exposure and HLA in healthy donors. Study information: From HLA-typed donors, an early data release held about 85 million unique TCRs.

Study-level findings and limits: CMV serostatus stood as the only immune exposure information on hand. One later analysis reportedly identified an Asian-associated ancestry cluster that showed fewer N-insertions than the roughly 700-donor mean. Later on, analysis showed that most CMV-associated TCR beta chains appeared to be HLA-restricted.

With 60 Vbeta and 13 Jbeta primers, the PCR was carried out. The data were produced by immunoSEQ multiplex PCR, yet TCRdb's version contains in-frame clones alone and is incomplete. Among 130,000 or so clones listed, approximately 71% were seen once. The TCR sequence derives from a middle-aged man in good health and CMV-seronegative. The chain joins TRBV6-1 to TRBJ1-5, with D possibly TRBD1 on 5 matching bases. Material: PBMCs. This CDR3 is CASSGKGQLSNQPQHF. The CDR3 coding sequence is TGTGCCAGCAGTGGTAAGGGGCAGCTTAGCAATCAGCCCCAGCATTTT.